The clone carrying this TCR beta chain showed up just a few times. The data stem from a study of blood T cell repertoires in COVID-19. Study background: Samples of COVID-19 (acute and convalescent) were obtained from the United States, Italy and Spain. The cDNA or gDNA used as material had been derived from T cells, B-cell-depleted T cells, or PBMCs.

TCRdb's table, derived via immunoSEQ multiplex PCR, lists solely in-frame clones and lacks some. The sample shows approximately 360,000 clones, roughly nine tenths of them seen only once. The V end lost 3 bases, the J end lost 6 bases, and 11 bases lay between the germline ends. This CDR3 contains 14 residues. Per the germline V gene, CDR1 is ENHRY and CDR2 is SYGVKD. The gene calls are TRBV10-3 and TRBJ2-2; possibly TRBD2 for D (6 bases). This clonotype was sampled from a middle-aged man with acute or convalescent COVID-19. Sequenced: peripheral blood. The CDR3 loop is CAISDLGGAGELFF. CDR3 DNA: TGTGCCATCAGTGACCTAGGAGGGGCCGGGGAGCTGTTTTTT.